The T cell receptor (beta chain) under discussion was sequenced for a study of cytomegalovirus exposure and HLA in healthy donors. Notes on the study in general: Immune exposure information available was restricted to CMV serostatus. TCR beta V- and J-gene trimming was later associated with a missense DCLRE1C variant.

V was shortened by 2 bases and J by 0 bases, with 11 bases between the two germline ends. This CDR3 has 15 amino acids. Germline lookup yields CDR1 MNHEY and CDR2 SVGAGI. Primers for the PCR totalled 60 Vbeta and 13 Jbeta. Repertoires were generated with immunoSEQ multiplex PCR, while TCRdb's copy carries only in-frame clones and drops some. The data hold about 160,000 clones, with around four fifths observed a single time. A remark on this clone: The antigen is undetermined.

The sample taken for sequencing was PBMCs. The clonotype was recovered from a man aged 30 to 39 in good health and CMV-seronegative. This sequence joins TRBV6-5 and TRBJ2-7; D may be TRBD1 (6 bases). The DNA of the CDR3 is TGTGCCAGCAGTTACGGATACAGGGACTCCTACGAGCAGTACTTC. Translating it yields CASSYGYRDSYEQYF.